This TCR beta chain derives from a study of cytomegalovirus exposure and HLA in healthy donors. The CDR3 loop spans 16 amino acids. The germline gives CDR1 SGHAT, CDR2 FQDESV (reference sequence). The V segment lost 5 bases and the J segment 3 bases; nucleotides outside the gene matches: 13. Amplification used 60 Vbeta primers and 13 Jbeta primers. Assay: immunoSEQ multiplex PCR; the TCRdb copy retains only in-frame clones and omits some. The sample's table shows 190,000 or so clones. The sample consisted of PBMCs. The chain joins TRBV11-1 to TRBJ2-7; 7 bases match TRBD1. The TCR sequence derives from a boy younger than 18 in good health and CMV-seronegative. The CDR3 loop is CASSAWPRGKLYEQYF. In DNA form, the CDR3 reads TGTGCCAGCAGCGCGTGGCCCAGGGGGAAACTCTACGAGCAGTACTTC.